A single sample gave rise to the 23 T cell receptor beta chains below, sequenced in a study of T cell repertoires in ileal Crohn's disease. This table comes from immunoSEQ multiplex PCR, and its TCRdb copy is limited to in-frame clones, with some not included. The profile covers about 3,800 clones, with just under 85% appearing a single time and roughly 6.3% taken by the ten largest. Sequencing input: ileal tissue. The receptor source for this set is an adult with Crohn's disease.

The chain combines TRBV4-1 with TRBJ2-7; TRBD1 matches 11 bases. Germline V lookup: CDR1 MGHRA, CDR2 YSYEKL. There are 16 residues in the CDR3. J lost 3 bases, V lost 4 bases, and 8 bases had no gene match. CDR3 loop: CASSRSYGTGGYEQYF. In nucleotides, the CDR3 is TGCGCCAGCAGCCGGTCATACGGGACAGGGGGCTACGAGCAGTACTTC.

The chain links TRBV6-1 to TRBJ1-1; D is perhaps TRBD1 (6 bases). In germline, CDR1 is MNHNS, CDR2 SASEGT. The CDR3 has 12 residues. The V end was cut by 5 bases, the J end by 4 bases, with 8 bases between. The CDR3 nucleotides read TGTGCCAGCAGTTGGACAGTCACTGAAGCTTTCTTT. Amino acids: CASSWTVTEAFF.

This rearrangement joins TRBV5-1 to TRBJ1-1, with 7 bases lining up with TRBD1. The CDR3 spans 17 residues. The trim removed 0 bases at V and 5 bases at J, leaving 13 bases unmatched. Germline V gives CDR1 SGHRS, CDR2 YFSETQ. This CDR3 reads CASSLGGYGTRGTEAFF. DNA for the CDR3: TGCGCCAGCAGCTTGGGGGGGTACGGGACCAGGGGGACTGAAGCTTTCTTT.

V gene TRBV5-6 combines with J gene TRBJ1-1; maybe TRBD1 (5 bases). CDR1 SGHDT and CDR2 YYEEEE come from the germline V gene. V was shortened by 3 bases and J by 1 base, with 7 bases between the two germline ends. The CDR3 consists of 13 residues. CDR3: CASSSQGNTEAFF. In DNA form, the CDR3 reads TGTGCCAGCAGCTCCCAGGGGAACACTGAAGCTTTCTTT. The full variable domain, completed using reference TRBV5-6 and TRBJ1-1, is DAGVTQSPTHLIKTRGQQVTLRCSPKSGHDTVSWYQQALGQGPQFIFQYYEEEERQRGNFPDRFSGHQFPNYSSELNVNALLLGDSALYLCASSSQGNTEAFFGQGTRLTVV.

The gene calls are TRBV5-4 and TRBJ1-4, with D uncertain. V was pared by 4 bases and J by 0 bases, with 10 bases between. This CDR3 comprises 15 residues. Germline CDR1 and CDR2: SGHNT and YYREEE (reference sequence). CDR3 DNA sequence: TGTGCCAGCAGCACAACCGGGACAACTAATGAAAAACTGTTTTTT. Amino acids: CASSTTGTTNEKLFF.

V usage is TRBV5-1 and J usage is TRBJ1-1; TRBD1 aligns across 8 bases. The germline CDR1 and CDR2 sequences are SGHRS and YFSETQ. This CDR3 has 17 residues. Trimming removed 4 bases from V and 10 bases from J; junction bases left unmatched: 21. The CDR3 region is CASSPLPRDRPLDGAFF. In DNA form, the CDR3 reads TGCGCCAGCAGCCCTCTTCCAAGGGACAGGCCGTTAGACGGAGCTTTCTTT.

A word on this clone: One junction end does not reproduce the germline sequence, and a read error may be involved. The chain uses TRBV28 and TRBJ1-5; 7 nucleotides line up with TRBD1. Looked up from germline, CDR1 is MDHEN and CDR2 is SYDVKM. This CDR3 contains 13 residues. CDR3 residues: CASSPLLQGRGDF. The DNA of the CDR3 is TGTGCCAGCAGCCCCCTCCTACAGGGGCGAGGGGATTTT.

The genes are TRBV5-4 and TRBJ1-2; TRBD1 might be the D (6 bases). CDR3 length equals 14 residues. Trimming took off 3 bases at V and 3 bases at J, with 12 bases between the two ends. Per the germline V gene, CDR1 is SGHNT and CDR2 is YYREEE (reference sequence). The chain's CDR3 is CASSSRGTDYGYTF. Here the CDR3 DNA reads TGTGCCAGCAGCTCCAGGGGAACAGACTATGGCTACACCTTC.

J is TRBJ1-2 and V is TRBV7-7; possibly TRBD1 for D (5 bases). CDR1 and CDR2 (germline): SSHAT, FNYEAQ (reference sequence). The CDR3 loop spans 15 amino acids. V was clipped by 5 bases and J by 5 bases, with 18 bases between them. As DNA, the CDR3 is TGTGCCAGCAGCAGGCAAAACAGGAATTGGTATGGCTACACCTTC. Translation: CASSRQNRNWYGYTF.

This clone was seen more than once but under ten times. The chain couples TRBV11-2 to TRBJ2-7; D is uncertain. Trimming cost V 7 bases and J 0 bases, with 10 bases left between them. CDR3 size: 13 residues. CDR1 is SGHAT and CDR2 is FQNNGV in the germline V gene. The CDR3 DNA reads as TGTGCCAGCAACCTCCGGAGCTCCTACGAGCAGTACTTC. This translates into CASNLRSSYEQYF. The entire variable domain, with the rest obtained from reference TRBV11-2 and TRBJ2-7, is as follows: EAGVAQSPRYKIIEKRQSVAFWCNPISGHATLYWYQQILGQGPKLLIQFQNNGVVDDSQLPKDRFSAERLKGVDSTLKIQPAKLEDSAVYLCASNLRSSYEQYFGPGTRLTVT.

This clone came up a few times. The V call is TRBV28, the J call TRBJ2-4; D may be TRBD1 (6 bases). The V gene's germline CDR1 is MDHEN and CDR2 SYDVKM. V gave up 3 bases and J gave up 0 bases, with 15 bases separating them. This CDR3 comprises 17 residues. The CDR3 nucleotides read TGTGCCAGCAGTTTTGGTACTATGGGGGCAGCCAAAAACATTCAGTACTTC. Its translation: CASSFGTMGAAKNIQYF. Combining the CDR3 with reference TRBV28 and TRBJ2-4 gives the whole variable domain DVKVTQSSRYLVKRTGEKVFLECVQDMDHENMFWYRQDPGLGLRLIYFSYDVKMKEKGDIPEGYSVSREKKERFSLILESASTNQTSMYLCASSFGTMGAAKNIQYFGAGTRLSVL.

The J gene is TRBJ2-4, the V gene TRBV19, with D uncertain. The V and J ends lost 4 bases and 5 bases respectively, with 6 bases between them. Germline CDR1 is LNHDA and CDR2 is SQIVND (reference sequence). The CDR3 has 12 amino acids. This CDR3 reads CASSNTQNIQYF. The CDR3 DNA reads TGTGCCAGTAGTAACACCCAAAACATTCAGTACTTC.

The V call is TRBV10-3, the J call TRBJ1-1; 9 positions match TRBD1. Germline loops: CDR1 ENHRY, CDR2 SYGVKD. Germline trimming cut 3 bases from V and 1 base from J; bases unmatched to any gene: 3. The CDR3 totals 15 residues. The CDR3 protein is CAISEQGAGNTEAFF. Written as DNA, the CDR3 is TGTGCCATCAGTGAACAGGGGGCAGGGAACACTGAAGCTTTCTTT.

The chain is built from TRBV6-1 and TRBJ2-3, with TRBD1 identical over 7 bases. Germline values: CDR1 MNHNS, CDR2 SASEGT. V lost 1 base to trimming and J lost 1 base; unmatched junction nucleotides: 5. The CDR3 consists of 16 residues. The DNA for the CDR3 is TGTGCCAGCAGTGAAGAGGCAGGGGGTGGCACAGATACGCAGTATTTT. Translated: CASSEEAGGGTDTQYF.

This clone has only one observation. The chain employs TRBV15 and TRBJ1-5; the match to TRBD1 covers 7 bases. Trimming cost V 1 base and J 9 bases; bases outside gene matches: 9. Germline assignment: CDR1 LNHNV and CDR2 YYDKDF (reference sequence). This CDR3 is 15 amino acids long. The CDR3 sequence: CATSRARTGEGPQHF. Written as DNA, the CDR3 is TGTGCCACCAGCAGAGCTCGGACAGGCGAGGGGCCCCAGCATTTT.

Sample share makes this clone large. The V gene is TRBV30, the J gene TRBJ1-1, with D possibly matching TRBD1 (5 bases). V dropped 0 bases and J dropped 4 bases, with 12 bases sitting between them. The CDR3 sequence is 14 residues long. Germline V gene sequence: CDR1 GTSNPN, CDR2 SVGIG (reference sequence). Here the CDR3 reads CAWSVMGGSTEAFF. The CDR3 DNA sequence: TGTGCCTGGAGTGTAATGGGGGGGAGCACTGAAGCTTTCTTT. The whole variable domain, remainder taken from reference TRBV30 and TRBJ1-1, is SQTIHQWPATLVQPVGSPLSLECTVEGTSNPNLYWYRQAAGRGLQLLFYSVGIGQISSEVPQNLSASRPQDRQFILSSKKLLLSDSGFYLCAWSVMGGSTEAFFGQGTRLTVV.

The genes are TRBV7-8 and TRBJ2-2; TRBD2 matches 8 bases. Losses at the gene ends were 3 bases for V and 6 bases for J; bases not matched to a gene: 9. The CDR3 sequence is 16 residues long. CDR1 and CDR2 from the germline V gene are SGHVS and FQNEAQ. The CDR3 protein is CASSFSERGTPGELFF. CDR3 bases: TGTGCCAGCAGCTTTAGTGAGCGGGGGACCCCCGGGGAGCTGTTTTTT. The full variable domain, with the rest looked up from reference TRBV7-8 and TRBJ2-2, is GAGVSQSPRYKVAKRGQDVALRCDPISGHVSLFWYQQALGQGPEFLTYFQNEAQLDKSGLPSDRFFAERPEGSVSTLKIQRTQQEDSAVYLCASSFSERGTPGELFFGEGSRLTVL.

The J gene is TRBJ2-1, the V gene TRBV5-1; 8 bases are shared with TRBD1. This CDR3 is built from 15 residues. V lost 0 bases and J lost 8; bases outside the gene matches: 7. The germline V gene encodes CDR1 SGHRS and CDR2 YFSETQ. The CDR3, as DNA: TGCGCCAGCAGCTTGGTTCAGGGGGCGCGGGATGAGCAGTTCTTC. Translated, it gives CASSLVQGARDEQFF.

This clone has just a few counts. The gene calls are TRBV7-2 and TRBJ2-7; D may be TRBD1 (5 bases). Germline values: CDR1 SGHTA, CDR2 FQGNSA. The length of the CDR3 is 14 residues. Between the trimmed V and J ends, which lost 2 bases and 5 bases, there was a span of 13 bases. The CDR3 reads CASSLIDSVHEQYF. The CDR3 DNA follows: TGTGCCAGCAGCTTAATTGACAGTGTCCACGAGCAGTACTTC.

V and J are TRBV6-5 and TRBJ2-3, with D perhaps TRBD2 (6 bases). The V gene's germline CDR1 is MNHEY and CDR2 SVGAGI. This CDR3 contains 15 residues. V lost 6 bases and J 1 base, leaving 14 bases between the germline ends. This CDR3 is CASRPEGYGTDTQYF. DNA of the CDR3: TGTGCCAGCAGACCGGAGGGGTACGGCACAGATACGCAGTATTTT.

The chain carries TRBV6-5 and TRBJ2-1; D perhaps matches TRBD1 (6 bases). V shed 2 bases and J shed 4 bases, with 12 bases lying between them. From germline, CDR1 is MNHEY and CDR2 SVGAGI. The CDR3 runs to 15 residues. The CDR3 DNA sequence: TGTGCCAGCAGTTACGGACAGTTAGGGTACAATGAGCAGTTCTTC. Protein sequence: CASSYGQLGYNEQFF.

The table lists this clone with a few counts. This chain uses TRBV7-8 with TRBJ1-5; TRBD1 matches at 9 bases. The V segment lost 5 bases and the J segment 6 bases; nucleotides outside the gene matches: 5. The CDR3 length is 14 residues. Germline loops: CDR1 SGHVS, CDR2 FQNEAQ. The DNA for the CDR3 is TGTGCCAGCAGCGTGACAGGGGGGATTCAGCCCCAGCATTTT. Its translation is CASSVTGGIQPQHF.

This clone showed up just a few times. The chain joins TRBV19 to TRBJ1-4, with D maybe TRBD1 (5 bases). With 8 bases removed from V and 0 bases from J, the gap between germline ends came to 13 bases. The germline V gene has CDR1 LNHDA and CDR2 SQIVND (reference sequence). The CDR3 sequence is 15 residues long. The DNA of the CDR3 is TGTGCCAGTTCCCTCGGGGGAACAACTAATGAAAAACTGTTTTTT. Protein sequence: CASSLGGTTNEKLFF.